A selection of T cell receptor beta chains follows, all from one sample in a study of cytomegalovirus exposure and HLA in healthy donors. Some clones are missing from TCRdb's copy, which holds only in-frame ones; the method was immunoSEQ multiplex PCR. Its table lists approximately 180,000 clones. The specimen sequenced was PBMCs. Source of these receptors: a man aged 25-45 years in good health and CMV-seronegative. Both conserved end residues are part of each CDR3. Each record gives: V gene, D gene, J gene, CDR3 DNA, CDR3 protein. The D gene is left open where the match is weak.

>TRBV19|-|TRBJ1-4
TGTGCCAGTAGTATTCGAGGCGAAAAACTGTTTTTT
CASSIRGEKLFF
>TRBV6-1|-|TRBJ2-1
TGTGCCAGCAGTACTTTTACGGTTGAGCAGTTCTTC
CASSTFTVEQFF
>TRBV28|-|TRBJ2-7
TGTGCCAGCAGTTCTTTCCTTACGGACAAGCTTAACTACGAGCAGTACTTC
CASSSFLTDKLNYEQYF
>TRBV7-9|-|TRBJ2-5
TGTGCCAGCAACCTAGACCTCCAGCTCCAAGAGACCCAGTACTTC
CASNLDLQLQETQYF
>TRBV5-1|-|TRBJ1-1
TGCGCCAGCAGCCCGGACTCAACGCTGAGGAACACTGAAGCTTTCTTT
CASSPDSTLRNTEAFF
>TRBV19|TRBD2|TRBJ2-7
TGTGCCAGTAGTAAGAGAAGGGAGGGCTCCTACGAGCAGTACTTC
CASSKRREGSYEQYF
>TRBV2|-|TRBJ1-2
TGTGCCAGCAGACTGTTAGACGGGGGTGGGGGCTACACCTTC
CASRLLDGGGGYTF
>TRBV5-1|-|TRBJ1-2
TGCGCCAGCAGCCTAATGGACTATGGCTACACCTTC
CASSLMDYGYTF
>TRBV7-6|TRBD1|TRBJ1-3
TGTGCCAGCAGCTTAGGGGGACAGGGGGCAATTGGCTCTGGAAACACCATATATTTT
CASSLGGQGAIGSGNTIYF
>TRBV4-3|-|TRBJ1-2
TGCGCCAGCAGCCAAGACAGGGGCGGGAGCAACTATGGCTACACCTTC
CASSQDRGGSNYGYTF
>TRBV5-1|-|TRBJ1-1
TGCGCCAGCAGCTTGTACAGGGACACTGAAGCTTTCTTT
CASSLYRDTEAFF
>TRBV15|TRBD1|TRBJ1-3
TGTGCCACCAGCAGAGAAATACAGGGGGCCGGAAACACCATATATTTT
CATSREIQGAGNTIYF
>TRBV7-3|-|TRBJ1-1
TGTGCCAGCAGCTCCCTGGGACAGAACACTGAAGCTTTCTTT
CASSSLGQNTEAFF
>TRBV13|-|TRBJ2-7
TGTGCCAGCAGGGATAAGGGGGGCGGGGGCTCCTACGAGCAGTACTTC
CASRDKGGGGSYEQYF
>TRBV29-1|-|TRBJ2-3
TGCAGCGTTGTAGGGCAGGGAAGCACAGATACGCAGTATTTT
CSVVGQGSTDTQYF
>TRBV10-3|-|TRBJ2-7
TGTGCCACCACGGGCTCCTACGAGCAGTACTTC
CATTGSYEQYF
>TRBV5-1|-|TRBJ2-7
TGCGCCAGCAGCTTGGATCTAGCGCCGTCCTACGAGCAGTACTTC
CASSLDLAPSYEQYF
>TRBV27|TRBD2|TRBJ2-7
TGTGCCAGCGGATCCCTGGCGGGAGGCTACGAGCAGTACTTC
CASGSLAGGYEQYF
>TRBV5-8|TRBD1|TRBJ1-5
TGTGCCAGCAGCTCCGGACAGGGGGGTCAGCCCCAGCATTTT
CASSSGQGGQPQHF
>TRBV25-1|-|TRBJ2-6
TGTGCCAGCAGTGAATGGGACTTCTCTGGGGCCAACGTCCTGACTTTC
CASSEWDFSGANVLTF
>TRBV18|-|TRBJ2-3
TGTGCCAGCTCACCTTGGGCGGAGGGCACAGATACGCAGTATTTT
CASSPWAEGTDTQYF
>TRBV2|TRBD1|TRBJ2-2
TGTGCCAGCAGAAGGACAGGGTCCGGAGCCGGGGAGCTGTTTTTT
CASRRTGSGAGELFF
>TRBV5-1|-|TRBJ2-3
TGCGCCAGCAGCTTGGAGGTCTCAGGGGCAGATACGCAGTATTTT
CASSLEVSGADTQYF
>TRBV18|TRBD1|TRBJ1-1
TGTGCCAGCTCATCCCAGGGGGCTGAAGCTTTCTTT
CASSSQGAEAFF
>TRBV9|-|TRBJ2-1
TGTGCCAGCAGCACCCGGCCGGGCAATGAGCAGTTCTTC
CASSTRPGNEQFF
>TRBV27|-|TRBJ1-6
TGTGCCAGCAGTTTCCAAAGTCAGGGGTTCGATAATTCACCCCTCCACTTT
CASSFQSQGFDNSPLHF
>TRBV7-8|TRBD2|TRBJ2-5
TGTGCCAGCAGCTTGGGACTAGCGGGGGGGCCGGGTGAGACCCAGTACTTC
CASSLGLAGGPGETQYF
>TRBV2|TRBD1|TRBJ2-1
TGTGCCAGCAAATTGGACAGGTTAATAAATGAGCAGTTCTTC
CASKLDRLINEQFF
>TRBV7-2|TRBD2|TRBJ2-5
TGTGCCAGCACCCCGGGGCGGGGGGGCTGGGAGACCCAGTACTTC
CASTPGRGGWETQYF
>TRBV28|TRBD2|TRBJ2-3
TGTGCCAGCAGTTCCCAGGTACTAGCGGGGGCCACAGATACGCAGTATTTT
CASSSQVLAGATDTQYF
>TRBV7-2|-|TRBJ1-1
TGTGCCAGCAGCCCAGGGGCTACGAACACTGAAGCTTTCTTT
CASSPGATNTEAFF
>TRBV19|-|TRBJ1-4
TGTGCCAGTAGTTGGGGGCTTACTAATGAAAAACTGTTTTTT
CASSWGLTNEKLFF
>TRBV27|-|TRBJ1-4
TGTGCCAGCAGATTCCAACGAGGGACTCGGATGAGTAGCGATGAAAAACTGTTTTTT
CASRFQRGTRMSSDEKLFF
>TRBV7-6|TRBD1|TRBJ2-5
TGTGCCAGCAGCCCTACAGGGGGAGAGACCCAGTACTTC
CASSPTGGETQYF
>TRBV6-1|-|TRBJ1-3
TGTGCCAGCAGTGAAGCGCTCAGATCCTCTGGAAACACCATATATTTT
CASSEALRSSGNTIYF
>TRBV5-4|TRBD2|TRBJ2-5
TGTGCCAGCAGCGGGCCCGGGAGGGAGGGGTTGGAGACCCAGTACTTC
CASSGPGREGLETQYF
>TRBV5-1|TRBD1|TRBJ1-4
TGCGCCAGCAGCTTGGCCGGACAGGGGAGTGAAAAACTGTTTTTT
CASSLAGQGSEKLFF
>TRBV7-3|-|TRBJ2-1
TGTGCCAGCAGCTTAACCCCCTCTAGAGCGGGCGGGAACAATGAGCAGTTCTTC
CASSLTPSRAGGNNEQFF
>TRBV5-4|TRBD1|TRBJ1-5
TGTGCCAGCAGCACCGACAGGGATCAGCCCCAGCATTTT
CASSTDRDQPQHF
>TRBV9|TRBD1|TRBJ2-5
TGTGCCAGCAGCGTACAGGGACAGGGCCAAGAGACCCAGTACTTC
CASSVQGQGQETQYF
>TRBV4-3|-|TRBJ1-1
TGCGCCAGCAGCCAAGGGTCGCGGGGGGGCCAAAGCATGAACACTGAAGCTTTCTTT
CASSQGSRGGQSMNTEAFF
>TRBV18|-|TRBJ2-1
TGTGCCAGCTCACCACAGACAGAAAATGAGCAGTTCTTC
CASSPQTENEQFF